The source of this T cell receptor beta chain is a study of blood T cell repertoires in COVID-19. The Seattle site enrolled patients during active infection and followed them longitudinally. The CDR3 has 16 amino acids. V was clipped by 6 bases and J by 0 bases, with 17 bases between them. Germline lookup yields CDR1 LNHDA and CDR2 SQIVND (reference sequence). Original handling: By means of reference gene primer amplification, nucleated cell counts were estimated. This table comes from immunoSEQ multiplex PCR, and its TCRdb copy is limited to in-frame clones, with some not included. V, J and clone size are those of that table, while D and trimming were read from the DNA. Among about 120,000 clones listed, 85% to 90% were seen once.

This chain connects TRBV19 to TRBJ1-2; D is unclear. Specimen: peripheral blood. The receptor was isolated from an older woman with COVID-19, enrolled during active disease. The CDR3: CASRATTVVANYGYTF. CDR3 coding DNA: TGTGCCAGTAGGGCGACAACAGTGGTGGCTAACTATGGCTACACCTTC.